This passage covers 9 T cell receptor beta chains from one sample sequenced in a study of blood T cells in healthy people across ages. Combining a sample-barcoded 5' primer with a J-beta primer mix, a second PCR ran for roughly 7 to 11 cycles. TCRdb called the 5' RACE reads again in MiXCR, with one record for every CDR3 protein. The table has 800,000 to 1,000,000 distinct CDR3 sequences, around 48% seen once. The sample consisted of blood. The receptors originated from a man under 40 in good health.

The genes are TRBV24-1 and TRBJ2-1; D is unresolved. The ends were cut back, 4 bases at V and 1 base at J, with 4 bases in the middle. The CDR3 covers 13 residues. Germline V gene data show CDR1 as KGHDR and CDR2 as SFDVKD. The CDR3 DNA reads TGTGCCACCAGTGACACGTCCTACAATGAGCAGTTCTTC. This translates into CATSDTSYNEQFF.

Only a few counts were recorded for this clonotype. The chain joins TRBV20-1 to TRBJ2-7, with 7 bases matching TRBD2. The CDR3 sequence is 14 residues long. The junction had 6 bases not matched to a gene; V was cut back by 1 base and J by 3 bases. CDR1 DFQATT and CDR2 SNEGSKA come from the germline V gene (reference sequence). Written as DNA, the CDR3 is TGCAGTGCTAGAGCCCTGGGGGGGAGCTACGAGCAGTACTTC. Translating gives CSARALGGSYEQYF.

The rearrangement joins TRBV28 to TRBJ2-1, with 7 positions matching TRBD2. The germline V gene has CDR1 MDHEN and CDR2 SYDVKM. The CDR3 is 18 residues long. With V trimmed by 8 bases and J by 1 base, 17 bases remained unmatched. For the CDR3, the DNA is TGTGCCAGCGGTACCCGCCGGGGCCTGGGAGGGTCCTACAATGAGCAGTTCTTC. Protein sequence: CASGTRRGLGGSYNEQFF.

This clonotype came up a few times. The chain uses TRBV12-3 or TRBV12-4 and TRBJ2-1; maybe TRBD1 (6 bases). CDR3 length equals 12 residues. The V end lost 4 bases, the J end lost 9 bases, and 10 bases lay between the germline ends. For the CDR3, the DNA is TGTGCCAGCAGTTACAGGGCAAGTGAGCAGTTCTTC. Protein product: CASSYRASEQFF.

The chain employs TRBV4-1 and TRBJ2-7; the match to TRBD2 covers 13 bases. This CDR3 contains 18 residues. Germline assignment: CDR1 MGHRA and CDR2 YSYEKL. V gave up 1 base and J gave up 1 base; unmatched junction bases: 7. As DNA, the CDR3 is TGCGCCAGCAGCCAAGGCCCCCTACTAGCGGGGGGGTCCTACGAGCAGTACTTC. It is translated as CASSQGPLLAGGSYEQYF.

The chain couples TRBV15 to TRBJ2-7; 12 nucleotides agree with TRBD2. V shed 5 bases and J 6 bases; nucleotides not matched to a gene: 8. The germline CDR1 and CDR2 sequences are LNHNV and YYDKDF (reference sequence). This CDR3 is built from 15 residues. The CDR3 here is CATSSTTSGSSEQYF. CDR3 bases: TGTGCCACCAGCTCAACGACTAGCGGGAGCTCCGAGCAGTACTTC. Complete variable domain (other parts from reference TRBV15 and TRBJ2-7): DAMVIQNPRYQVTQFGKPVTLSCSQTLNHNVMYWYQQKSSQAPKLLFHYYDKDFNNEADTPDNFQSRRPNTSFCFLDIRSPGLGDTAMYLCATSSTTSGSSEQYFGPGTRLTVT.

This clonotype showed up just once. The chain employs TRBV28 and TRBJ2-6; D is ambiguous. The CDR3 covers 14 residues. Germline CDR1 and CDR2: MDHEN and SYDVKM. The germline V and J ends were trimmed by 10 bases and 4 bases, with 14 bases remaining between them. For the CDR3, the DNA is TGTGCCACGATCCGGGCCGGCGGGGCCAACGTCCTGACTTTC. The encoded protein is CATIRAGGANVLTF.

The DNA of the CDR3 is TGTGCCAGCAGCCCGCAGGGGGCTGTAATCAATGAGCAGTTCTTC. Protein: CASSPQGAVINEQFF. This rearrangement joins TRBV12-3 or TRBV12-4 to TRBJ2-1, with 8 positions matching TRBD1. The V segment lost 6 bases and the J segment 6 bases; nucleotides outside the gene matches: 10. The CDR3 has 15 residues.

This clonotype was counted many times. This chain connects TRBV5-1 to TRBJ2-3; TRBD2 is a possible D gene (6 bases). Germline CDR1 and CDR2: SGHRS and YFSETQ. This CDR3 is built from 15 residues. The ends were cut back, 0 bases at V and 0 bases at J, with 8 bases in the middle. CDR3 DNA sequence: TGCGCCAGCAGCTTGGGAGGGAGGAGCACAGATACGCAGTATTTT. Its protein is CASSLGGRSTDTQYF.